Following are 21 T cell receptor beta chains from one sample sequenced in a study of blood T cell repertoires in COVID-19. TCRdb's copy holds only in-frame clones and misses some; the assay was immunoSEQ multiplex PCR. The repertoire includes approximately 300,000 clones, roughly 90% of them detected once, and under 4.5% sits in the top ten. Sample: peripheral blood. Every receptor here comes from a woman between 45 and 60 years old with active or convalescent COVID-19.

CDR3 sequence: CASSVGQGYSPLHF. CDR3 DNA sequence: TGCGCCAGCAGTGTAGGACAGGGATATTCACCCCTCCACTTT. The rearrangement links TRBV10-1 to TRBJ1-6; TRBD1 aligns across 8 bases. Germline V gene lookup returns CDR1 WNHNN and CDR2 SYGVQD (reference sequence). The V segment lost 4 bases and the J segment 8 bases; nucleotides outside the gene matches: 4. The CDR3 length is 14 residues.

As to this clone: Additional DNA sequences in this sample encode the identical CDR3. V gene TRBV4-2 combines with J gene TRBJ2-1; the D gene is possibly TRBD2 (6 bases). Trimming cost V 0 bases and J 1 base, with 10 bases left between them. Per germline, CDR1 LGHNA and CDR2 YNFKEQ. This CDR3 has 16 amino acids. CDR3 DNA sequence: TGTGCCAGCAGCCAAGATCTTGCGGGATCCTACAATGAGCAGTTCTTC. It yields the protein CASSQDLAGSYNEQFF.

This clone showed up just a few times. The chain carries TRBV7-2 and TRBJ1-3; TRBD1 matches 7 bases. Germline loops: CDR1 SGHTA, CDR2 FQGNSA. V lost 3 bases, J lost 8 bases, and 7 bases stayed unmatched. There are 14 residues in the CDR3. DNA of the CDR3: TGTGCCAGCAGCTTCCCGACAGGGAGGCACACCATATATTTT. Translated, it gives CASSFPTGRHTIYF.

The J gene is TRBJ1-1, the V gene TRBV15; the D is unclear. Deletions cut 5 bases from V and 0 bases from J, with 13 bases between. Germline V gene sequence: CDR1 LNHNV, CDR2 YYDKDF (reference sequence). The CDR3 has 15 residues. CDR3 region: CATSPHYGVNTEAFF. CDR3 in DNA: TGTGCCACCAGCCCCCATTATGGAGTGAACACTGAAGCTTTCTTT.

The V gene is TRBV19, the J gene TRBJ2-2, with TRBD1 matching 7 bases. CDR3 length: 17 amino acids. The V segment lost 7 bases and the J segment 0 bases; nucleotides outside the gene matches: 11. Germline-derived CDR1 and CDR2 are LNHDA and SQIVND (reference sequence). CDR3 in DNA: TGTGCCAGTAATTTTGAGGGGGCTCTGGCGAACACCGGGGAGCTGTTTTTT. The encoded protein is CASNFEGALANTGELFF.

The V and J genes are TRBV27 and TRBJ1-5; D is undetermined. CDR1 is MNHEY, CDR2 SMNVEV, per germline (reference sequence). Trimming removed 3 bases from V and 5 bases from J, with 8 bases in between. The CDR3 length is 13 residues. The DNA of the CDR3 is TGTGCCAGCAGTTTTATCGGGGATCAGCCCCAGCATTTT. Encoded protein: CASSFIGDQPQHF.

This chain joins TRBV6-1 and TRBJ1-2, with D possibly matching TRBD1 (6 bases). The CDR3 runs to 13 residues. The V and J ends lost 10 bases and 5 bases respectively, with 17 bases between them. Per the germline V gene, CDR1 is MNHNS and CDR2 is SASEGT. This CDR3 is CATSGGGGYGYTF. The DNA for the CDR3 is TGTGCCACCTCCGGGGGGGGCGGGTATGGCTACACCTTC.

This clone has only one observation. This sequence joins TRBV7-9 and TRBJ2-7; no reliable D call. This CDR3 has 12 amino acids. Germline lookup yields CDR1 SEHNR and CDR2 FQNEAQ (reference sequence). Here the CDR3 reads CAGSHSSYEQYF. The CDR3 bases are TGTGCAGGTAGTCACAGCTCCTACGAGCAGTACTTC. Using reference TRBV7-9 and TRBJ2-7 for the parts outside the CDR3, the full variable domain is DTGVSQNPRHKITKRGQNVTFRCDPISEHNRLYWYRQTLGQGPEFLTYFQNEAQLEKSRLLSDRFSAERPKGSFSTLEIQRTEQGDSAMYLCAGSHSSYEQYFGPGTRLTVT.

V is TRBV7-6 and J is TRBJ2-2; no firm D call. Germline CDR1 is SGHVS and CDR2 is FNYEAQ. This CDR3 comprises 12 residues. V lost 5 bases to trimming and J lost 1 base, with 2 bases between them. CDR3 amino acids: CASSLNTGELFF. The CDR3 DNA sequence: TGTGCCAGCAGCCTGAACACCGGGGAGCTGTTTTTT.

This chain uses TRBV23-1 with TRBJ2-7, with TRBD1 as a possible D gene (6 bases). TRBV23-1 falls under the ORF class, with uncertain function. V shed 4 bases and J shed 5 bases, with 12 bases lying between them. The CDR3 has 13 amino acids. The CDR3: CASSRPAGDEQYF. The DNA for the CDR3 is TGCGCCAGCAGTCGACCGGCAGGGGACGAGCAGTACTTC.

The CDR3 DNA sequence: TGCGCCAGCAGCCCGACAGGGGAACCCTACAATGAGCAGTTCTTC. This sequence encodes CASSPTGEPYNEQFF. The chain combines TRBV5-1 with TRBJ2-1; 8 bases are a match to TRBD1. The CDR3 contains 15 residues. Germline V gives CDR1 SGHRS, CDR2 YFSETQ. V gave up 4 bases and J gave up 2 bases; unmatched junction bases: 5.

This chain joins TRBV19 and TRBJ2-2; the match to TRBD2 covers 7 bases. The germline gives CDR1 LNHDA, CDR2 SQIVND (reference sequence). The CDR3 is made up of 17 amino acids. Germline trimming cut 3 bases from V and 3 bases from J; bases unmatched to any gene: 10. The CDR3 reads CASSMGSSGAYTGELFF. CDR3 nucleotide sequence: TGTGCCAGTAGTATGGGGTCTAGCGGAGCATACACCGGGGAGCTGTTTTTT.

This clone has a single count. The chain joins TRBV7-9 to TRBJ2-6, with D perhaps TRBD1 (6 bases). CDR1 is SEHNR and CDR2 is FQNEAQ in the germline V gene (reference sequence). Trimming took 5 bases from V and 2 from J, leaving 7 bases between them. The CDR3 runs to 14 residues. The CDR3 DNA follows: TGTGCCAGCAGCAGACAGGCTGGGGCCAACGTCCTGACTTTC. This sequence encodes CASSRQAGANVLTF.

This chain links TRBV5-4 with TRBJ2-2; D possibly corresponds to TRBD2 (5 bases). The CDR3 is 14 amino acids. With 6 bases removed from V and 1 base from J, the gap between germline ends came to 10 bases. Germline CDR1 and CDR2: SGHNT and YYREEE (reference sequence). Here the CDR3 DNA reads TGTGCCAGCAAGGACGCGGGGAACACCGGGGAGCTGTTTTTT. Amino acids: CASKDAGNTGELFF.

The chain couples TRBV29-1 to TRBJ1-1; TRBD1 aligns across 9 bases. Germline V CDR1 and CDR2: SQVTM, ANQGSEA. The CDR3 contains 14 residues. The trim removed 5 bases at V and 5 bases at J, leaving 9 bases unmatched. The CDR3 here is CSVSDRGRSTEAFF. The CDR3 nucleotides read TGCAGCGTTTCAGACAGGGGGAGATCAACTGAAGCTTTCTTT.

The gene calls are TRBV6-2 or TRBV6-3 and TRBJ1-3; tentative D call: TRBD1 (5 bases). Trimming shortened V by 2 bases and J by 4 bases, and 12 bases separated the two germline ends. The CDR3 runs to 15 residues. Germline-derived CDR1 and CDR2 are MNHEY and SVGEGT. The CDR3 loop reads CASSYGRGAGNTIYF. CDR3 bases: TGTGCCAGCAGTTACGGACGTGGGGCAGGAAACACCATATATTTT.

The chain links TRBV5-5 to TRBJ1-1; tentative D call: TRBD1 (5 bases). The CDR3 runs 12 residues. V shed 2 bases and J shed 10 bases, with 12 bases lying between them. Germline assignment: CDR1 SGHKS and CDR2 YYEKEE (reference sequence). CDR3 protein: CASSFRAVGAFF. Here the CDR3 DNA reads TGTGCCAGCAGCTTCAGGGCTGTAGGAGCTTTCTTT.

This chain links TRBV5-5 with TRBJ2-3; 9 positions agree with TRBD2. The CDR3 spans 16 residues. V lost 5 bases and J lost 2; bases outside the gene matches: 9. CDR1 SGHKS and CDR2 YYEKEE come from the germline V gene (reference sequence). This CDR3 reads CASRLAPSGTTDTQYF. DNA for the CDR3: TGTGCCAGCAGGCTCGCCCCTAGCGGGACCACAGATACGCAGTATTTT. Complete variable domain (other parts from reference TRBV5-5 and TRBJ2-3): DAGVTQSPTHLIKTRGQQVTLRCSPISGHKSVSWYQQVLGQGPQFIFQYYEKEERGRGNFPDRFSARQFPNYSSELNVNALLLGDSALYLCASRLAPSGTTDTQYFGPGTRLTVL.

The chain recombines TRBV18 with TRBJ2-7; D is unresolved. The germline V gene has CDR1 KGHSH and CDR2 LQKENI. Trimming took off 1 base at V and 2 bases at J, with 9 bases between the two ends. This CDR3 has 14 residues. CDR3 bases: TGTGCCAGCTCACCACTATTGGCAGCCTACGAGCAGTACTTC. Protein sequence: CASSPLLAAYEQYF.

The V gene is TRBV11-2, the J gene TRBJ2-7; the match to TRBD1 covers 10 bases. CDR1 is SGHAT, CDR2 FQNNGV, per germline. CDR3 size: 15 residues. The ends lost 5 bases at V and 2 bases at J; junction bases unmatched: 6. In nucleotides, the CDR3 is TGTGCCAGCAGCCCCTCGGGGACAGGGGCCTACGAGCAGTACTTC. It translates to CASSPSGTGAYEQYF. Together with reference TRBV11-2 and TRBJ2-7, the CDR3 gives the full variable domain: EAGVAQSPRYKIIEKRQSVAFWCNPISGHATLYWYQQILGQGPKLLIQFQNNGVVDDSQLPKDRFSAERLKGVDSTLKIQPAKLEDSAVYLCASSPSGTGAYEQYFGPGTRLTVT.

The V and J genes are TRBV28 and TRBJ2-2; 10 nucleotides align to TRBD2. CDR1 and CDR2 from the germline V gene are MDHEN and SYDVKM. V lost 8 bases, J lost 2 bases, and 5 bases stayed unmatched. The CDR3 sequence is 15 residues long. The CDR3 sequence: CASLRLAGNTGELFF. As DNA, the CDR3 is TGTGCCAGCCTTAGACTAGCGGGTAACACCGGGGAGCTGTTTTTT.